These T cell receptor beta chains were read from a single sample in a study of blood T cell repertoires in COVID-19. Assay: immunoSEQ multiplex PCR; the TCRdb copy retains only in-frame clones and omits some. The sample carries a few hundred thousand clones, 90% recorded once. The sample consisted of PBMCs or T cells enriched from blood (not recorded which). These receptors originate from a woman aged 18-29 years with acute COVID-19. Both conserved end residues are part of each CDR3. A D gene is named only where the DNA matches it firmly. Clone size appears in some rows only: once, few, many, or a class for an expanded clone.

TRBJ2-1 | TRBV11-3 | - | - | TGTGCCAGCAGCGTCGAGGGTGAGCAGTTCTTC | CASSVEGEQFF
TRBJ1-5 | TRBV5-1 | - | - | TGCGCCAGCAGCTTGGGGCACAATCAGCCCCAGCATTTT | CASSLGHNQPQHF
TRBJ1-2 | TRBV5-6 | - | - | TGTGCCAGCAGCTCGTGGGGCCTCGGCTATGGCTACACCTTC | CASSSWGLGYGYTF
TRBJ2-5 | TRBV18 | - | - | TGTGCCAGCTCAGGAGGGGCCCAAGAGACCCAGTACTTC | CASSGGAQETQYF
TRBJ1-2 | TRBV9 | - | - | TGTGCCAGCAGCGACGCAGGGCTATATGGCTACACCTTC | CASSDAGLYGYTF
TRBJ1-1 | TRBV11-2 | - | few | TGTGCCAGCAGCTTAGTTGGCCGCAGCGGCACTGAAGCTTTCTTT | CASSLVGRSGTEAFF
TRBJ2-1 | TRBV4-2 | TRBD1 | few | TGTGCCAGCAGCCTTGGGACAGGCCTTTCCTACAATGAGCAGTTCTTC | CASSLGTGLSYNEQFF
TRBJ2-1 | TRBV7-3 | - | - | TGTGCCAGCAGCTTAGCTGGAGGAGTCTACAATGAGCAGTTCTTC | CASSLAGGVYNEQFF
TRBJ1-2 | TRBV18 | TRBD1 | - | TGTGCCAGCTCACTACCGACAGGGCGGGGCTACACCTTC | CASSLPTGRGYTF
TRBJ1-3 | TRBV7-6 | - | - | TGTGCCAGCAGCTTACGGGGCTCTGGAAACACCATATATTTT | CASSLRGSGNTIYF
TRBJ2-7 | TRBV27 | TRBD2 | - | TGTGCCAGCAGTTTATACTCACTAGCGGGGGGGGAGCAGTACTTC | CASSLYSLAGGEQYF
TRBJ2-7 | TRBV5-1 | TRBD1 | - | TGCGCCAGCAGCCAGGAGCGGGGGACAGGGGACTACGAGCAGTACTTC | CASSQERGTGDYEQYF
TRBJ2-2 | TRBV27 | TRBD1 | - | TGTGCCAGCAGTCTGGACAGGGAGCACACCGGGGAGCTGTTTTTT | CASSLDREHTGELFF
TRBJ1-4 | TRBV28 | TRBD1 | once | TGTGCCAGCAGTGGTTCGGAGACAGGGGGGGAAAAACTGTTTTTT | CASSGSETGGEKLFF
TRBJ1-1 | TRBV10-2 | - | once | TGCGCCAGCAGTGAGTCGATACAGGGGAACACTGAAGCTTTCTTT | CASSESIQGNTEAFF
TRBJ1-1 | TRBV9 | - | - | TGTGCCGCCAACGGGCCAGACAGGATTGGCACTGAAGCTTTCTTT | CAANGPDRIGTEAFF
TRBJ2-7 | TRBV5-1 | TRBD1 | - | TGCGCCAGCAGCTCTGTAAATGCTCCGGACAGGGACACCTACGAGCAGTACTTC | CASSSVNAPDRDTYEQYF
TRBJ2-3 | TRBV28 | TRBD2 | - | TGTGCCAGCAGTTTCCAGCGGGATACTAGCACAGATACGCAGTATTTT | CASSFQRDTSTDTQYF
TRBJ1-5 | TRBV27 | - | - | TGTGCCAGCAGTTTATCGTTGGGGGGGGTCGGTCAGCCCCAGCATTTT | CASSLSLGGVGQPQHF
TRBJ2-2 | TRBV20-1 | - | - | TGCAGTGCTAGTGCAGGGGGGCGGTTGAACACCGGGGAGCTGTTTTTT | CSASAGGRLNTGELFF
TRBJ2-5 | TRBV20-1 | - | - | TGCAGTGCTGCACAGGAGACCCAGTACTTC | CSAAQETQYF
TRBJ2-7 | TRBV11-3 | - | - | TGTGCCAGCAGCTTAGAAATTGGGAGCTCCTACGAGCAGTACTTC | CASSLEIGSSYEQYF
TRBJ1-2 | TRBV9 | - | few | TGTGCCAGCAGCCCCCAGGTTCTCTATGGCTACACCTTC | CASSPQVLYGYTF
TRBJ2-5 | TRBV24-1 | - | - | TGTGCCACCAGTGTCGCTCGGTTAGGAGCTCAAGAGACCCAGTACTTC | CATSVARLGAQETQYF
TRBJ2-7 | TRBV27 | - | - | TGTGCCAGCAGTTTATCAAGGGGAAGTTCGTACGAGCAGTACTTC | CASSLSRGSSYEQYF
TRBJ1-1 | TRBV4-1 | TRBD1 | - | TGCGCCAGCAGCCAGAAGTCCGGGACAGATGAAGCTTTCTTT | CASSQKSGTDEAFF
TRBJ1-1 | TRBV19 | - | - | TGTGCCAGTACCCCGGGGGGGATCGCTTTCTTT | CASTPGGIAFF
TRBJ1-5 | TRBV18 | - | once | TGTGCCAGCTCACCACGGGAAGGGGGGGGAGTGCAGCCCCAGCATTTT | CASSPREGGGVQPQHF
TRBJ2-1 | TRBV11-3 | TRBD2 | - | TGTGCCAGCAGCTCGGGACTAGCGGGACACTACAATGAGCAGTTCTTC | CASSSGLAGHYNEQFF
TRBJ1-3 | TRBV4-1 | - | - | TGCGCCAGCAGCCAAGATAAAGGGGCAGGGGAGAACACCATATATTTT | CASSQDKGAGENTIYF
TRBJ1-5 | TRBV19 | - | - | TGTGCCAGTAGTGGTGCGCATAGCAATCAGCCCCAGCATTTT | CASSGAHSNQPQHF
TRBJ1-1 | TRBV6-6 | - | - | TGTGCCAGCAGTACAACAGAGAACACTGAAGCTTTCTTT | CASSTTENTEAFF
TRBJ2-5 | TRBV27 | - | - | TGTGCCAGCAGTTCAACCCCCCCTAACCAAGAGACCCAGTACTTC | CASSSTPPNQETQYF
TRBJ2-7 | TRBV28 | - | - | TGTGCCAGCAGTTCACTGGAGCAGTACTTC | CASSSLEQYF
TRBJ2-2 | TRBV28 | TRBD2 | - | TGTGCCAGCCACGGGGGGGCGGGAGAAACCGGGGAGCTGTTTTTT | CASHGGAGETGELFF
TRBJ1-4 | TRBV9 | TRBD1 | - | TGTGCCAGCAGCGTGAATTCCGGGACAGGGTTTAATGAAAAACTGTTTTTT | CASSVNSGTGFNEKLFF
TRBJ2-2 | TRBV24-1 | - | - | TGTGCCACCAGTGCTCAGGCGAACACCGGGGAGCTGTTTTTT | CATSAQANTGELFF
TRBJ1-2 | TRBV6-5 | TRBD1 | few | TGTGCCACCACGACGCCGGGACAGGTCGAGGGCTACACCTTC | CATTTPGQVEGYTF
TRBJ1-4 | TRBV27 | - | - | TGTGCCAGCAGTCCCTCAGGGAGGAGTGAAAAACTGTTTTTT | CASSPSGRSEKLFF
TRBJ2-5 | TRBV15 | - | - | TGTGCCACCAGCTTAGGGGGAAAAGAGACCCAGTACTTC | CATSLGGKETQYF
TRBJ1-2 | TRBV10-3 | TRBD1 | - | TGTGCCATCAGTACTCCGGACAGGGCTTTGGTAAACTATGGCTACACCTTC | CAISTPDRALVNYGYTF
TRBJ1-2 | TRBV28 | TRBD1 | - | TGTGCCAGCAGCACAGGGGGCGTACCCGACTATGGCTACACCTTC | CASSTGGVPDYGYTF
TRBJ1-1 | TRBV18 | TRBD1 | - | TGTGCCAGCTCACCACCCGGACAGGTGGCTGAAGCTTTCTTT | CASSPPGQVAEAFF
TRBJ2-7 | TRBV11-2 | - | - | TGTGCCAGCAGCTTAGAGGGGGGCGAGCAGTACTTC | CASSLEGGEQYF
TRBJ2-2 | TRBV27 | TRBD2 | few | TGTGCCAGCAGCTCTTTAAGCGGGAGGCGAGCCGGGGAGCTGTTTTTT | CASSSLSGRRAGELFF
TRBJ1-2 | TRBV27 | TRBD1 | - | TGTGCCAGCAGTTGGACAGGGGGCGCCTATGGCTACACCTTC | CASSWTGGAYGYTF
TRBJ2-2 | TRBV2 | TRBD2 | - | TGTGCCAGCATCGGTCGTCTAGCGGGCAACGGGGAGCTGTTTTTT | CASIGRLAGNGELFF
TRBJ2-7 | TRBV5-1 | TRBD2 | - | TGCGCCAGCAGCTTGCGGGGCCTAGCGGGATGGCACGAGCAGTACTTC | CASSLRGLAGWHEQYF
TRBJ1-2 | TRBV28 | TRBD1 | - | TGTGCCAGCAGTACCATTCAGGGGGTGGTGGGCTACACCTTC | CASSTIQGVVGYTF
TRBJ1-5 | TRBV6-5 | - | - | TGTGCCAGCAGTCCCTACTACAGGGCCGGACAGCATTTT | CASSPYYRAGQHF
TRBJ1-5 | TRBV28 | - | few | TGTGCCAGCAGTTTTAGTCAGCCCCAGCATTTT | CASSFSQPQHF
TRBJ1-1 | TRBV19 | - | - | TGTGCCAGTGACGACAGGAACACTGAAGCTTTCTTT | CASDDRNTEAFF
TRBJ2-1 | TRBV5-1 | - | - | TGCGCCAGCAGCGCGGGACAGCTCAACCGGCCCTACAATGAGCAGTTCTTC | CASSAGQLNRPYNEQFF